This TCR beta chain is drawn from a study of Ad26.COV2.S vaccination and SARS-CoV-2 variants. For the study at large: Donor was one of the participants in the Ad26.COV2.S arm of the COV1001 trial. Ad26.COV2.S was injected intramuscularly once or twice, 56 days apart. Whole-study findings and limits: With respect to non-spike TCR breadth, vaccine and placebo recipients were similar.

This clone occurred a few times. Antigen unknown. Profiled with immunoSEQ multiplex PCR; TCRdb holds only in-frame clones, not every one. The table shows around 270,000 clones, with roughly 85% occurring only once. This CDR3 spans 13 amino acids. V was shortened by 5 bases and J by 1 base, with 9 bases between the two germline ends. Treatment denoted: around 19 received Ad26.COV2.S at low or high dose, single or two shots; 5 received placebo; per-sample allocation not given. Sampling happened 63 days after the first vaccine or placebo injection. Built on an Ad26 vector, the vaccine expressed Wuhan-strain SARS-CoV-2 spike.

The sequenced sample was peripheral blood, obtained in a trial of Ad26.COV2.S vaccine versus placebo. This sequence joins TRBV12-3 or TRBV12-4 and TRBJ2-7, with D possibly being TRBD2 (5 bases). This clonotype was obtained from a person between 18 and 60 years old who received the Ad26.COV2.S COVID-19 vaccine or a placebo. CDR3 amino acids: CASSRLTSYEQYF. The CDR3 nucleotides read TGTGCCAGCAGTCGACTAACTTCCTACGAGCAGTACTTC.